This TCR beta chain stems from a study of OX40 agonist ivuxolimab in advanced cancers. At the level of the study: Three patients, one with hepatocellular carcinoma and two with cutaneous melanoma, responded partially.

Study outcomes and limitations: CD4+ and CD8+ blood T cells expanded clonally by week 6 at 0.1 to 3.0 mg/kg. Patients with a partial response at 0.1-3.0 mg/kg had among the lowest clonal expansion.

Assay used: immunoSEQ multiplex PCR; TCRdb lists only in-frame clones, some missing. This table has almost 85,000 clones, 89% appearing once. The CDR3 is 15 amino acids. Between the trimmed V and J ends, which lost 1 base and 0 bases, there was a span of 7 bases. The germline V gene encodes CDR1 SEHNR and CDR2 FQNEAQ (reference sequence). Individuals having autoimmune disease history or systemic immunosuppression were not enrolled. Comments on this clone: Its antigen is unidentified.

The material was CD4+ or CD8+ T cells sorted from blood, obtained in a trial of the OX40 agonist ivuxolimab. V usage is TRBV7-9 and J usage is TRBJ1-3; D is uncertain. This TCR was recovered from an adult with an advanced solid tumor such as melanoma, head and neck, liver or kidney cancer. The CDR3 DNA sequence: TGTGCCAGCAGCTTAGTACAAAACTCTGGAAACACCATATATTTT. It yields the protein CASSLVQNSGNTIYF.